This is a list of T cell receptor beta chains from one sample in a study of graft-versus-host responses after intestinal transplantation. Repertoires were generated with immunoSEQ multiplex PCR, while TCRdb's copy carries only in-frame clones and drops some. The sample lists about 78,000 clones, about nine tenths occurring once. These receptors have no known antigen. Here the sequenced sample was unstimulated CD8+ T cells sorted from spleen or lymph node cells, taken before transplant. These receptors were taken from a human donor who was the organ donor for an intestinal transplant. Both conserved end residues are part of each CDR3. Each record gives: D gene, V gene, J gene, CDR3 protein. D genes are given only for firm matches.

.	TRBV15	TRBJ2-5	CATSRDRGSETQYF
.	TRBV4-1	TRBJ1-2	CASSQDRGQKRSSNGYTF
TRBD2	TRBV2	TRBJ2-2	CASIRRGGTGELFF
TRBD1	TRBV6-1	TRBJ1-3	CASSLTGGSGNTIYF
TRBD1	TRBV6-5	.	CASGATGNVSYEQYF
TRBD1	TRBV19	TRBJ2-2	CASSFGTGSTGELFF
TRBD2	TRBV19	TRBJ2-5	CASTGLAEPETQYF
.	TRBV7-3	TRBJ2-1	CASSLYSSYNEQFF
.	TRBV4-1	TRBJ1-4	CASSQGRGEKLFF
.	TRBV30	TRBJ2-1	CAWSGDGGQAEQFF
.	TRBV19	TRBJ2-7	CASSMSELYEQYF
.	TRBV10-3	TRBJ2-5	CAISDLGEETQYF
TRBD1	TRBV13	TRBJ2-5	CASSLGTGKETQYF
.	TRBV6-5	TRBJ2-7	CASRERDTHYEQYF
.	TRBV6-1	TRBJ2-7	CARHGTSSYEQYF
TRBD1	TRBV9	TRBJ2-2	CASSPPDRGTGELFF
.	TRBV4-2	TRBJ2-5	CASSQDGTGHETQYF
.	TRBV5-6	TRBJ2-7	CASSSDVGQGIPLF
TRBD2	TRBV13	TRBJ2-3	CASSPRLAGDPSTDTQYF
TRBD1	TRBV4-1	TRBJ2-7	CASSQVTGGYEQYF
TRBD1	TRBV5-6	TRBJ1-5	CASSTDRGLGFGNQPQHF
TRBD1	TRBV6-4	TRBJ2-1	CASSLTGTGDYNEQFF
.	TRBV9	TRBJ1-5	CASSPGGNQPQHF
.	TRBV30	TRBJ1-1	CAWRLPRAEAFF
.	TRBV19	TRBJ2-7	CASSTESSYEQYF
TRBD2	TRBV7-8	TRBJ2-1	CASRLAGGLYNEQFF
.	TRBV28	TRBJ2-3	CASKPGQLLPDTQYF
TRBD1	TRBV27	TRBJ1-5	CASSPTGGSNQPQHF
.	TRBV4-1	TRBJ2-1	CASSQVGLGFDEQFF
.	TRBV30	TRBJ1-1	CAWSAMGGTEAFF
.	TRBV25-1	TRBJ2-5	CASGTGDLETQYF
.	TRBV7-2	TRBJ2-2	CASSFSFAGELFF
.	TRBV27	TRBJ1-5	CASRAGSYSNQPQHF
.	TRBV11-2	TRBJ1-1	CASRVTEAFF
.	TRBV10-1	TRBJ2-2	CASSESPELTGELFF
.	TRBV9	TRBJ2-1	CASSQGSLYNEQFF
.	TRBV6-1	TRBJ1-4	CASSEVRGSTNEKLFF
TRBD1	TRBV19	TRBJ1-5	CASSMTGDNQPQHF
TRBD2	TRBV9	TRBJ2-3	CASSGGGGGADTQYF
.	TRBV10-3	TRBJ1-5	CATAGGNQPQHF
.	TRBV7-7	TRBJ2-5	CASSPRGSETQYF
.	TRBV7-8	TRBJ1-1	CASSLGLPEAFF
TRBD1	TRBV11-2	TRBJ2-7	CASSLERDSSYEQYF
.	TRBV4-1	TRBJ1-5	CASSQIWETQPQHF